This T cell receptor beta chain was sequenced for a study of T-cell reconstitution after alpha-beta-depleted transplantation in children. Findings of the study overall: T-cell numbers and diversity one year post-transplant derived largely from freshly generated T cells. Several patients had high TCRbeta diversity at day 60; it came from surviving recipient T cells and thymic progenitors. At around two months after transplant, the alpha-beta T cells were reportedly derived from several hundred expanded clones that came from non-depleted graft cells.

Unique molecular identifiers tagged the TCRbeta library. TCRdb analysed the PCR reads with MiXCR anew, one entry per CDR3 protein. This sample has fewer than 350,000 distinct CDR3 sequences, with about 9.9% found just once. CDR3 length equals 18 residues. With 3 bases removed from V and 0 bases from J, the gap between germline ends came to 18 bases. CDR1 ENHRY and CDR2 SYGVKD come from the germline V gene. This clonotype was recorded many times. What it recognizes is unknown. This chain connects TRBV10-3 to TRBJ1-5; D gene ambiguous. The material sequenced was peripheral blood, taken 180 days after TCRalphabeta/CD19-depleted stem cell transplant. This receptor was taken from a male patient aged 2-10 years who had a stem cell transplant for chronic granulomatous disease, so the T cells may come from the graft donor. CDR3 nucleotide sequence: TGTGCCATCAGTGAAGGCCCGGCAGGAGTTTATAGCAATCAGCCCCAGCATTTT. It translates to CAISEGPAGVYSNQPQHF.